A single sample gave rise to the 15 T cell receptor beta chains below, sequenced in a study of CD8+CD57+ T cells in acquired aplastic anemia. All patients picked for sequencing had shown, by flow cytometry, an expansion of CD8+CD57+ cells. Both TCR beta VDJ combination and CDR3 sequence profiling were carried out. Genomic DNA was the template for this profiling. MiXCR, run by TCRdb on the reads, gives a single entry per CDR3 protein. The top ten hold under 1.5% of the sample, which has 250,000 to 300,000 distinct CDR3 sequences, under 65% seen once. The material sequenced was sorted CD4+, CD8+, or CD8+CD57+ T cells (not recorded which) from PBMCs. The receptors stem from a human donor with aplastic anemia.

V is TRBV11-2 and J is TRBJ2-1, with D tentatively TRBD1 or TRBD2 (6 bases each). V lost 0 bases, J lost 8 bases, and 14 bases lay in between. CDR1 and CDR2 from the germline V gene are SGHAT and FQNNGV. The CDR3 is 15 amino acids. CDR3 sequence: CASSLEGGGGHEQFF. DNA for the CDR3: TGTGCCAGCAGCTTAGAAGGAGGGGGTGGGCATGAGCAGTTCTTC. Variable domain in full (rest from reference TRBV11-2 and TRBJ2-1): EAGVAQSPRYKIIEKRQSVAFWCNPISGHATLYWYQQILGQGPKLLIQFQNNGVVDDSQLPKDRFSAERLKGVDSTLKIQPAKLEDSAVYLCASSLEGGGGHEQFFGPGTRLTVL.

This clonotype was counted at least ten times. The CDR3 sequence: CASSPGASSYEQYF. The DNA of the CDR3 is TGTGCCAGCAGCCCAGGCGCCAGCTCCTACGAGCAGTACTTC. V usage is TRBV5-8 and J usage is TRBJ2-7; D uncertain. With 4 bases removed from V and 0 bases from J, the gap between germline ends came to 11 bases. Per germline, CDR1 SGHTS and CDR2 YDEGEE. The CDR3 covers 14 residues. Looking up the rest from reference TRBV5-8 and TRBJ2-7 gives the full variable domain: EAGVTQSPTHLIKTRGQQATLRCSPISGHTSVYWYQQALGLGLQFLLWYDEGEERNRGNFPPRFSGRQFPNYSSELNVNALELEDSALYLCASSPGASSYEQYFGPGTRLTVT.

The chain carries TRBV20-1 and TRBJ2-7, with 10 bases aligning to TRBD2. Germline trimming cut 3 bases from V and 3 bases from J; bases unmatched to any gene: 11. Germline V gene data show CDR1 as DFQATT and CDR2 as SNEGSKA (reference sequence). This CDR3 region has 16 residues. The CDR3 here is CSARAIGLADVYEQYF. The CDR3 nucleotides are TGCAGTGCTAGGGCCATTGGACTAGCGGATGTCTACGAGCAGTACTTC.

V and J are TRBV5-1 and TRBJ2-3, with 8 bases lining up with TRBD1. The CDR3 runs to 13 residues. Trimming removed 4 bases from V and 7 bases from J; junction bases left unmatched: 5. CDR1 SGHRS and CDR2 YFSETQ come from the germline V gene. The CDR3 nucleotides read TGCGCCAGCAGCCTAAGACAGGGGAATACGCAGTATTTT. Residues: CASSLRQGNTQYF. The full variable domain, with the rest looked up from reference TRBV5-1 and TRBJ2-3, is KAGVTQTPRYLIKTRGQQVTLSCSPISGHRSVSWYQQTPGQGLQFLFEYFSETQRNKGNFPGRFSGRQFSNSRSEMNVSTLELGDSALYLCASSLRQGNTQYFGPGTRLTVL.

This clonotype was seen only a few times. The chain uses TRBV20-1 and TRBJ2-1; 14 nucleotides line up with TRBD2. The germline V gene encodes CDR1 DFQATT and CDR2 SNEGSKA (reference sequence). The CDR3 runs to 15 residues. Trimming removed 7 bases from V and 7 bases from J; junction bases left unmatched: 9. CDR3 amino acids: CSGAGTSGSLNEQFF. Here the CDR3 DNA reads TGCAGTGGGGCAGGGACTAGCGGGAGTCTTAATGAGCAGTTCTTC.

This clonotype was recorded many times. This rearrangement joins TRBV19 to TRBJ2-3; 9 bases align to TRBD1. In germline, CDR1 is LNHDA, CDR2 SQIVND (reference sequence). V was clipped by 6 bases and J by 5 bases; unmatched bases: 3. The CDR3 is 13 amino acids. CDR3 nucleotides: TGTGCCAGTAGACAGGGGGCAGGAGATACGCAGTATTTT. Translating it yields CASRQGAGDTQYF. Full variable domain (remainder filled in from reference TRBV19 and TRBJ2-3): DGGITQSPKYLFRKEGQNVTLSCEQNLNHDAMYWYRQDPGQGLRLIYYSQIVNDFQKGDIAEGYSVSREKKESFPLTVTSAQKNPTAFYLCASRQGAGDTQYFGPGTRLTVL.

Remarks on this clonotype: An end of the junction differs from the germline gene, which may be a read error. V and J are TRBV5-1 and TRBJ1-2; D may be TRBD1 (5 bases). The CDR3 is 14 amino acids. The V gene's germline CDR1 is SGHRS and CDR2 YFSETQ. The CDR3 DNA is TGTGCCAGCAGCTTGACAACTGGGGGAGGCGGCTACACCTTC. This gives the protein CASSLTTGGGGYTF.

Remarks on this clonotype: Since a much larger clone is just one base distant, this may be a read error. This chain connects TRBV2 to TRBJ1-5; D is uncertain. Germline CDR1 SNHLY, CDR2 FYNNEI. The ends were cut back, 8 bases at V and 4 bases at J, with 18 bases in the middle. This CDR3 spans 15 amino acids. In DNA form, the CDR3 reads TGTGCCAGCTTACGAGACCCGCGGGGAAATCAGCCCCAGCATTTT. It yields the protein CASLRDPRGNQPQHF.

This clonotype was observed at least ten times. This chain connects TRBV7-3 to TRBJ1-2, with 7 nucleotides matching TRBD1. J was trimmed by 8 bases and V by 2 bases; bases with no gene match: 11. CDR3 size: 15 residues. Germline lookup yields CDR1 SGHTA and CDR2 FQGTGA. DNA for the CDR3: TGTGCCAGCAGCTTATTACAGGGGACCCCGAGGGGCTACACCTTC. This gives the protein CASSLLQGTPRGYTF. Looking up the rest from reference TRBV7-3 and TRBJ1-2 gives the full variable domain: GAGVSQTPSNKVTEKGKYVELRCDPISGHTALYWYRQSLGQGPEFLIYFQGTGAADDSGLPNDRFFAVRPEGSVSTLKIQRTERGDSAVYLCASSLLQGTPRGYTFGSGTRLTVV.

This clonotype has more than one count but fewer than ten. The gene calls are TRBV25-1 and TRBJ1-1; possible D gene TRBD1, 5 bases. Germline loops: CDR1 MGHDK, CDR2 SYGVNS. Trimming left V 10 bases short and J 0 bases short, with 12 bases between. CDR3 length: 13 amino acids. The CDR3 bases are TGTGCCACCGTGCCAGGGATGAACACTGAAGCTTTCTTT. Translated, it gives CATVPGMNTEAFF. Together with reference TRBV25-1 and TRBJ1-1, the CDR3 gives the full variable domain: EADIYQTPRYLVIGTGKKITLECSQTMGHDKMYWYQQDPGMELHLIHYSYGVNSTEKGDLSSESTVSRIRTEHFPLTLESARPSHTSQYLCATVPGMNTEAFFGQGTRLTVV.

This clonotype has just a few counts. The chain links TRBV12-3 or TRBV12-4 to TRBJ2-1; 8 positions match TRBD2. This CDR3 has 14 residues. J lost 9 bases, V lost 5 bases, and 9 bases had no gene match. Here the CDR3 DNA reads TGTGCCAGCAGTGCGGGACTAGGGTTCGGTGAGCAGTTCTTC. Protein sequence: CASSAGLGFGEQFF.

In this sample, this clonotype turned up many times. The chain uses TRBV4-1 and TRBJ2-6; TRBD2 matches at 10 bases. The germline V gene has CDR1 MGHRA and CDR2 YSYEKL. The CDR3 runs 21 residues. V trimming: 4 bases; J trimming: 0 bases; junction bases outside the gene matches: 15. CDR3 nucleotides: TGCGCCAGCAGCCGGAAATGGACCGGGACTAGCGAAAGCTCTGGGGCCAACGTCCTGACTTTC. Its translation: CASSRKWTGTSESSGANVLTF.

This chain uses TRBV2 with TRBJ2-5; 8 bases fit TRBD1. The V segment lost 7 bases and the J segment 5 bases; nucleotides outside the gene matches: 9. The CDR3 extends over 14 amino acids. Germline CDR1 SNHLY, CDR2 FYNNEI. The DNA of the CDR3 is TGTGCCAGCATCCGGACAGGGAGTGGGGAGACCCAGTACTTC. Translating it yields CASIRTGSGETQYF.

The V and J genes are TRBV7-9 and TRBJ2-5; 13 bases fit TRBD2. The CDR3 totals 16 residues. Germline V gene lookup returns CDR1 SEHNR and CDR2 FQNEAQ (reference sequence). With 5 bases clipped from V and 2 bases from J, the junction kept 5 bases outside the gene matches. DNA for the CDR3: TGTGCCAGCAGCCAATCGGGACTAGCGGGGCAAGAGACCCAGTACTTC. Protein sequence: CASSQSGLAGQETQYF.

This clonotype appeared many times. This sequence joins TRBV6-2 or TRBV6-3 and TRBJ1-1; TRBD1 aligns across 8 bases. The CDR3 contains 13 residues. Germline V gives CDR1 MNHEY, CDR2 SVGEGT. With V trimmed by 6 bases and J by 5 bases, 5 bases remained unmatched. The CDR3 nucleotides read TGTGCCAGCAGGTGGCAGGGGGCGACTGAAGCTTTCTTT. It yields the protein CASRWQGATEAFF.